This T cell receptor (beta chain) is drawn from a study of blood T cell repertoires in COVID-19 (dated by TCRdb to between 2020 and 2021). About the full investigation: Samples from collaborators originated in the United States, Italy and Spain and spanned both the acute and convalescent phases of COVID-19. The material from the prospective study consisted of cDNA or gDNA derived from T cells, B-cell-depleted T cells, or PBMCs. The dataset comprised deeply sampled blood TCRbeta repertoires from subjects exposed to, actively infected with, or recovered from COVID-19. The repertoires were released in a freely available public database meant as a resource for research on the immune response to SARS-CoV-2. The samples were drawn from two sources: the first 160 participants of the ongoing ImmuneRACE study, and over 1,000 subjects contributed by 6 global collaborators. A de-identified subject ID, COVID-19 status, age in years and sex were almost always included in the sample metadata. Where available, HLA class I and class II types were obtained from metadata supplied by the sample provider rather than from assay-based typing.

TCRbeta CDR3 regions were amplified from genomic DNA using the immunoSEQ Assay, a bias-controlled multiplex PCR. As for the original processing: The number of nucleated cells in each sample was estimated from the amplification of reference gene primers within the assay. To quantify the absolute abundance of each unique TCRbeta CDR3 rearrangement, sequence reads were collapsed and filtered. For each sample, productive Simpson clonality was calculated as the square root of Simpson's diversity index over productive rearrangements. Imported from immuneACCESS, the table was reduced by TCRdb to in-frame sequences with V and J called. These copies leave out some clones; in studies compared against another copy, an unresolved V gene accounts for under half, and the cause of the remainder is not known. V and J calls and clone size follow that table, whereas D and trimming were derived from the DNA. This sample lists 400,000 to 550,000 clones; 70% to 90% were detected once. Roughly 2% of the sample comes from the top ten.

The paper's findings and limits, for the study overall: Clinical and demographic metadata were provided uncurated, with the amount varying by source and participant.

This clone was picked up one time. Its specific antigen is unknown. No base-level quality is on record; no much larger clone is a single base apart. In the prospective study, participants were about 18 to 95 years old, resided in under 30 geographic areas of the United States, and were enrolled through a virtual design. In the prospective study, participants were assigned to cohorts based on the clinical history participants reported in a screening survey and a study questionnaire. Each participant in the prospective study had whole blood, serum and a nasopharyngeal or oropharyngeal swab collected by mobile phlebotomists. Prospective study participants could optionally give additional blood draws and questionnaires over a roughly 2-month period. Blood samples from the prospective study were shipped frozen or at room temperature prior to DNA extraction. The germline V gene (reference sequence) yields LGHDT for CDR1 and YNNKEL for CDR2. V is shortened by 4 bases, J by 13 bases, and the region joining them spans 10 bases. CDR3 length: 11 amino acids, cysteine to phenylalanine. Solely the CDR3 DNA is kept, with 33 bases framed from the first base.

The receptor comes from a woman under 30 with acute COVID-19. Input material: PBMCs or T cells enriched from blood (not recorded which). The rearranged segments are TRBV3-1 (or the pseudogene TRBV3-2) and TRBJ1-4; the D region possibly corresponds to TRBD1 (5 bases align). The DNA is as follows: TGTGCCAGCAGCCGCGGGACGATACTGTTTTTT. This translates into CASSRGTILFF.